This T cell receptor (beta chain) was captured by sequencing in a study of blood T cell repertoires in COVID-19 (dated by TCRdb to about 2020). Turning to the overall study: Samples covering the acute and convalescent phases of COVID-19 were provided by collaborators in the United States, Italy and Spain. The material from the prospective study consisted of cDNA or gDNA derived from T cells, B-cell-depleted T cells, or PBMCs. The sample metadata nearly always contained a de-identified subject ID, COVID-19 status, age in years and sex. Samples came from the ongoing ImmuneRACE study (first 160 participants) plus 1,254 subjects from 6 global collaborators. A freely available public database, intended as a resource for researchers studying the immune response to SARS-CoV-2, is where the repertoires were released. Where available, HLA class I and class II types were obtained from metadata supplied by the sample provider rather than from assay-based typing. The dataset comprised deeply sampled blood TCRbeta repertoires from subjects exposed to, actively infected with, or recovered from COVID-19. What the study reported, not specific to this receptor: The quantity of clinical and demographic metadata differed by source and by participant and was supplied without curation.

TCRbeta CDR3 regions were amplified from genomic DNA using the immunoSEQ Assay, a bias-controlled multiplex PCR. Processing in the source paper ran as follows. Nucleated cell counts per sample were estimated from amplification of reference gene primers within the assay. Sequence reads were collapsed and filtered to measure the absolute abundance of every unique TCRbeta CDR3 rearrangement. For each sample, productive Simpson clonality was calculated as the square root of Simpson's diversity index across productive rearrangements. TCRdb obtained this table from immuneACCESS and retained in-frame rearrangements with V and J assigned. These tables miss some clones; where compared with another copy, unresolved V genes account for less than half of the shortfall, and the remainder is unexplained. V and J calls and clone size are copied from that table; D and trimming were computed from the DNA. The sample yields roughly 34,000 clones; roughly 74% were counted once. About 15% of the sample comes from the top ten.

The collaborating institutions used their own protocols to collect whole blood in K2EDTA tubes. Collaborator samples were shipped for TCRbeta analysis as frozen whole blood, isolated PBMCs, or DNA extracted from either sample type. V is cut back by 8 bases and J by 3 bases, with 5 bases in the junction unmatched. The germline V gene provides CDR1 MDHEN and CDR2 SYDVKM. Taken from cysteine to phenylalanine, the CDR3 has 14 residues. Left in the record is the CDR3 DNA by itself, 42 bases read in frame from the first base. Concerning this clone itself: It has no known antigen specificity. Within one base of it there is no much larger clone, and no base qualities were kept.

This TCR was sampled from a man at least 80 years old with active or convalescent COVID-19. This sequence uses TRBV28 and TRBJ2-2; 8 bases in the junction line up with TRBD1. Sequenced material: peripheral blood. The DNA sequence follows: TGTGCCAGCCTAAGACAGGGGTACACCGGGGAGCTGTTTTTT. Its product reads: CASLRQGYTGELFF.